This T cell receptor beta chain comes out of a study of T cell responses to AZD1222 COVID-19 vaccine. Study findings and constraints: Sampled repertoires all dated from after the peak T cell response. Increased Spike-specific TCR breadth and depth were observed after two AZD1222 doses. Possibly, clonal diversity was underestimated; donors were largely white British and included more females. Spike was spanned by vaccine-associated CD4 TCRs, which were dominant at 160-218 and 743-854.

To note about this clone: Its cognate antigen is unknown.

Produced via immunoSEQ multiplex PCR; TCRdb's table is partial and in-frame only. The profile shows some 170,000 clones, roughly 94% of them singletons. From germline, CDR1 is SSHAT and CDR2 FNYEAQ (reference sequence). V was trimmed by 1 base and J by 5 bases, leaving 14 bases between them. The CDR3 runs 15 residues. The sequencing used peripheral blood, collected 28 days after the second AZD1222 dose. The TCR originated in an adult who received the AZD1222 COVID-19 vaccine. The chain has TRBV7-7 and TRBJ2-5; D possibly corresponds to TRBD1 (6 bases). In nucleotides, the CDR3 is TGTGCCAGCAGCTTAGGTCTGGCCCAGGGGGAGACCCAGTACTTC. Its translation: CASSLGLAQGETQYF. The full variable domain, completed using reference TRBV7-7 and TRBJ2-5, is GAGVSQSPRYKVTKRGQDVTLRCDPISSHATLYWYQQALGQGPEFLTYFNYEAQPDKSGLPSDRFSAERPEGSISTLTIQRTEQRDSAMYRCASSLGLAQGETQYFGPGTRLLVL.